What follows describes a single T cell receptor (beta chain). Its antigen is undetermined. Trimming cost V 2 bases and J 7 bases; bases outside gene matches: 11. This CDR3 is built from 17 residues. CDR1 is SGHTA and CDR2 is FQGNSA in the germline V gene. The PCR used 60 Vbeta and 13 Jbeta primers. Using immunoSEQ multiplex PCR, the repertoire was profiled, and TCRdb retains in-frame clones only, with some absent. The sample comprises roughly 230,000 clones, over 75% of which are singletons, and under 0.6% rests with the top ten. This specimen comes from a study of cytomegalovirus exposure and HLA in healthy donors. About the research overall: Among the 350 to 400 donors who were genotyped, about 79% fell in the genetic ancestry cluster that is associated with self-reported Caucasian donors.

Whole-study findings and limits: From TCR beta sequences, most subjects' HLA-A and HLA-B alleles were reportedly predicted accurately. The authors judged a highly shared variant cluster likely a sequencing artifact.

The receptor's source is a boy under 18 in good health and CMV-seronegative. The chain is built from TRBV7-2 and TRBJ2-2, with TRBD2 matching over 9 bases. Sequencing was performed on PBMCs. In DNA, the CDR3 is TGTGCCAGCAGCTTACTTTCGGGACTAGCATTCAACGGGGAGCTGTTTTTT. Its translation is CASSLLSGLAFNGELFF.